A selection of T cell receptor beta chains follows, all from one sample in a study of T cells in narcolepsy. The protocol was immunoSEQ multiplex PCR, while the TCRdb copy is restricted to in-frame clones and leaves out a portion. The sample consists of 36,000 or so clones, about 90% of them appearing once. The specimen was CD45RA- memory CD4+ T cells from PBMCs. Receptor source: a human donor with narcolepsy. Each CDR3 is given with its conserved first and last residue. Fields, in order: D gene, clone size, V gene, J gene, CDR3 DNA, CDR3 protein. D genes are given only for firm matches. Clone sizes are given selectively: once, few, many, or a class where the clone is expanded.

d_gene: -
abundance: -
v_gene: TRBV7-2
j_gene: TRBJ1-3
CDR3nt: TGTGCCAGCAGCTTAGGCTCGACGTTCTCTGGAAACACCATATATTTT
CDR3aa: CASSLGSTFSGNTIYF

d_gene: TRBD1
abundance: -
v_gene: TRBV29-1
j_gene: TRBJ2-5
CDR3nt: TGCAGCGTTACCCCACCGGCCCGACAGGGCCTCTTGACCCAGTACTTC
CDR3aa: CSVTPPARQGLLTQYF

d_gene: -
abundance: -
v_gene: TRBV21-1
j_gene: TRBJ1-3
CDR3nt: TGTGCCAGCAGCAAAGACAGGTCGACACAGGGAAACACCATATATTTT
CDR3aa: CASSKDRSTQGNTIYF

d_gene: TRBD1
abundance: -
v_gene: TRBV6-6
j_gene: TRBJ1-1
CDR3nt: TGTGCCAGCACCATCCTAAGGACAGGGAACACTGAAGCTTTCTTT
CDR3aa: CASTILRTGNTEAFF

d_gene: -
abundance: -
v_gene: TRBV7-9
j_gene: TRBJ2-1
CDR3nt: TGTGCCAGCAGCTCCCGACTAGACAATGAGCAGTTCTTC
CDR3aa: CASSSRLDNEQFF

d_gene: -
abundance: few
v_gene: TRBV9
j_gene: TRBJ2-7
CDR3nt: TGTGCCAGCAGCGTAGAATGGGGCTCCTACGAGCAGTACTTC
CDR3aa: CASSVEWGSYEQYF

d_gene: TRBD2
abundance: -
v_gene: TRBV11-2
j_gene: TRBJ2-4
CDR3nt: TGTGCCAGCAGCTTAGAACGGACTAGCATTCAGTACTTC
CDR3aa: CASSLERTSIQYF

d_gene: -
abundance: -
v_gene: TRBV7-3
j_gene: TRBJ2-2
CDR3nt: TGTGCCAGCAGCTTACAAGGTTACGGGGAGCTGTTTTTT
CDR3aa: CASSLQGYGELFF

d_gene: -
abundance: -
v_gene: TRBV5-1
j_gene: TRBJ2-7
CDR3nt: TGCGCCAGCAGCTTGGCGGCTAGTAGCATCTACGAGCAGTACTTC
CDR3aa: CASSLAASSIYEQYF

d_gene: -
abundance: few
v_gene: TRBV28
j_gene: TRBJ2-7
CDR3nt: TGTGCCAGCGTCCGGGCGGGCCGCTCCTACGAGCAGTACTTC
CDR3aa: CASVRAGRSYEQYF

d_gene: TRBD2
abundance: -
v_gene: TRBV6-1
j_gene: TRBJ2-5
CDR3nt: TGTGCCAGCAGTGAAGCGGGGACTAGCGGGAGTGGGTCGGAGACCCAGTACTTC
CDR3aa: CASSEAGTSGSGSETQYF

d_gene: -
abundance: -
v_gene: TRBV2
j_gene: TRBJ2-1
CDR3nt: TGTGCCAGCAGTTCCACTGTTTACAATGAGCAGTTCTTC
CDR3aa: CASSSTVYNEQFF

d_gene: -
abundance: -
v_gene: TRBV6-6
j_gene: TRBJ2-7
CDR3nt: TGTGCCAGCAGTTACCCTACCGGGGCTGGCAGCGAGCAGTACTTC
CDR3aa: CASSYPTGAGSEQYF

d_gene: TRBD1
abundance: -
v_gene: TRBV7-8
j_gene: TRBJ2-7
CDR3nt: TGTGCCAGCAGCTTACACCGTCGGACAGGGGGAGTTTACGAGCAGTACTTC
CDR3aa: CASSLHRRTGGVYEQYF

d_gene: TRBD1
abundance: -
v_gene: TRBV29-1
j_gene: TRBJ1-2
CDR3nt: TGCAGCGTTGAAGTCGCAGGGGGCCGTGGCTACACCTTC
CDR3aa: CSVEVAGGRGYTF

d_gene: TRBD1
abundance: -
v_gene: TRBV28
j_gene: TRBJ2-7
CDR3nt: TGTGCCAGCAGTAGTCCCGGGACAGCCCACGAGCAGTACTTC
CDR3aa: CASSSPGTAHEQYF

d_gene: TRBD2
abundance: -
v_gene: TRBV5-1
j_gene: TRBJ2-1
CDR3nt: TGCGCCAGCAGACCACCGGGACTAGCGGGATACAATGAGCAGTTCTTC
CDR3aa: CASRPPGLAGYNEQFF

d_gene: TRBD2
abundance: -
v_gene: TRBV28
j_gene: TRBJ2-7
CDR3nt: TGTGCCAGCAGTTTATCCTCTGGCGGGGGAGCCTACGAGCAGTACTTC
CDR3aa: CASSLSSGGGAYEQYF

d_gene: TRBD1
abundance: -
v_gene: TRBV28
j_gene: TRBJ1-1
CDR3nt: TGTGCCAGCAGTTCGCCAGGGGGCGCGTACCTCACTGAAGCTTTCTTT
CDR3aa: CASSSPGGAYLTEAFF

d_gene: -
abundance: -
v_gene: TRBV28
j_gene: TRBJ1-4
CDR3nt: TGTGCCAGCAGGGGAGAAGAAAAACTGTTTTTT
CDR3aa: CASRGEEKLFF

d_gene: -
abundance: -
v_gene: TRBV11-1
j_gene: TRBJ2-5
CDR3nt: TGTGCCAGCAGCTTAACGGGCGTAGAGACCCAGTACTTC
CDR3aa: CASSLTGVETQYF

d_gene: TRBD1
abundance: -
v_gene: TRBV7-9
j_gene: TRBJ2-7
CDR3nt: TGTGCCAGCAGCTTGGGACAGGGAGCCTACGAGCAGTACTTC
CDR3aa: CASSLGQGAYEQYF

d_gene: -
abundance: -
v_gene: TRBV7-9
j_gene: TRBJ2-5
CDR3nt: TGTGCCAGCAGCCGACAGCAGAGGGTCCAAGAGACCCAGTACTTC
CDR3aa: CASSRQQRVQETQYF

d_gene: TRBD2
abundance: -
v_gene: TRBV4-2
j_gene: TRBJ2-7
CDR3nt: TGTGCCAGCAGCCAAGATCTAGGGACTAGCGGGGGGTCGTACTACGAGCAGTACTTC
CDR3aa: CASSQDLGTSGGSYYEQYF

d_gene: TRBD2
abundance: -
v_gene: TRBV7-8
j_gene: TRBJ2-3
CDR3nt: TGTGCCAGCAGCTTCTTGGCTAGCGGGGGGGCCCGCACAGATACGCAGTATTTT
CDR3aa: CASSFLASGGARTDTQYF

d_gene: -
abundance: once
v_gene: TRBV20-1
j_gene: TRBJ2-7
CDR3nt: TGCAGTGCTAGAGACGGGCCCGAGCAGTACTTC
CDR3aa: CSARDGPEQYF

d_gene: -
abundance: -
v_gene: TRBV18
j_gene: TRBJ2-3
CDR3nt: TGTGCCAGCTCACCCTTCTCTGGCACAGATACGCAGTATTTT
CDR3aa: CASSPFSGTDTQYF

d_gene: TRBD1
abundance: -
v_gene: TRBV9
j_gene: TRBJ2-2
CDR3nt: TGTGCCAGCACCGGACAGGGGATAGTAGGCGGGGAGCTGTTTTTT
CDR3aa: CASTGQGIVGGELFF

d_gene: -
abundance: -
v_gene: TRBV30
j_gene: TRBJ1-1
CDR3nt: TGTGCCTGGAGTTTTGGAGTGAACACTGAAGCTTTCTTT
CDR3aa: CAWSFGVNTEAFF

d_gene: TRBD2
abundance: -
v_gene: TRBV11-2
j_gene: TRBJ2-1
CDR3nt: TGTGCCAGCAACCATGGGGGGGAGACCGAGCAGTTCTTC
CDR3aa: CASNHGGETEQFF

d_gene: TRBD1
abundance: once
v_gene: TRBV19
j_gene: TRBJ1-2
CDR3nt: TGTGCCAGTAGTCTCACTGGGACAGAAGGATATGGCTACACCTTC
CDR3aa: CASSLTGTEGYGYTF

d_gene: TRBD2
abundance: -
v_gene: TRBV11-1
j_gene: TRBJ2-3
CDR3nt: TGTGCCAGCAGCTTAGTCGGCGGGAGGGGCACAGATACGCAGTATTTT
CDR3aa: CASSLVGGRGTDTQYF

d_gene: TRBD2
abundance: -
v_gene: TRBV2
j_gene: TRBJ2-7
CDR3nt: TGTGCCAGCAGGGGGGGGTCCAACACCCGTAATGAGCAGTACTTC
CDR3aa: CASRGGSNTRNEQYF

d_gene: -
abundance: -
v_gene: TRBV15
j_gene: TRBJ2-5
CDR3nt: TGTGCCACCAGCTACGTAGGAGAGACCCAGTACTTC
CDR3aa: CATSYVGETQYF

d_gene: -
abundance: -
v_gene: TRBV5-1
j_gene: TRBJ1-1
CDR3nt: TGCGCCAGCAGCCCCCGGATCAATTACTTGAACACTGAAGCTTTCTTT
CDR3aa: CASSPRINYLNTEAFF

d_gene: -
abundance: -
v_gene: TRBV30
j_gene: TRBJ2-1
CDR3nt: TGTGCCTGGAACCAGGGGCCCAATGAGCAGTTCTTC
CDR3aa: CAWNQGPNEQFF

d_gene: -
abundance: -
v_gene: TRBV25-1
j_gene: TRBJ1-1
CDR3nt: TGTGCCAGCAGTGAATCCGTACAGGGAGATACTGAAGCTTTCTTT
CDR3aa: CASSESVQGDTEAFF

d_gene: -
abundance: -
v_gene: TRBV5-4
j_gene: TRBJ2-2
CDR3nt: TGTGCCAGCAGTTCTGACAGCCGACGCACCGGGGAGCTGTTTTTT
CDR3aa: CASSSDSRRTGELFF

d_gene: -
abundance: -
v_gene: TRBV9
j_gene: TRBJ2-2
CDR3nt: TGTGCCAGCAGCGTAGCAGCGGCCACCACCGGGGAGCTGTTTTTT
CDR3aa: CASSVAAATTGELFF

d_gene: TRBD1
abundance: -
v_gene: TRBV28
j_gene: TRBJ1-3
CDR3nt: TGTGCCAGCAGCTCGGACAGGGCTGGAAACACCATATATTTT
CDR3aa: CASSSDRAGNTIYF

d_gene: -
abundance: -
v_gene: TRBV30
j_gene: TRBJ2-7
CDR3nt: TGTGCCTGGAGGGCGGGACGCTACGAGCAGTACTTC
CDR3aa: CAWRAGRYEQYF

d_gene: -
abundance: -
v_gene: TRBV28
j_gene: TRBJ1-3
CDR3nt: TGTGCCAGCAGTCCGCAACAGGGTCTGGGAAACACCATATATTTT
CDR3aa: CASSPQQGLGNTIYF

d_gene: -
abundance: -
v_gene: TRBV6-5
j_gene: TRBJ1-2
CDR3nt: TGTGCCAGCACCACAATGCGGGGCCACGTCACCTTC
CDR3aa: CASTTMRGHVTF

d_gene: -
abundance: -
v_gene: TRBV10-3
j_gene: TRBJ1-1
CDR3nt: TGTGCCATCAGTGAGGCGGTTGGGTTTAACACTGAAGCTTTCTTT
CDR3aa: CAISEAVGFNTEAFF

d_gene: TRBD1
abundance: few
v_gene: TRBV10-3
j_gene: TRBJ1-6
CDR3nt: TGTGCCATCAGACAGGGGGAGAGTTCACCCCTCCACTTT
CDR3aa: CAIRQGESSPLHF

d_gene: TRBD1
abundance: -
v_gene: TRBV6-1
j_gene: TRBJ1-2
CDR3nt: TGTGCCAGCAGCCTGCAGGGGGCGCAGGGCTACACCTTC
CDR3aa: CASSLQGAQGYTF

d_gene: TRBD1
abundance: -
v_gene: TRBV7-2
j_gene: TRBJ2-5
CDR3nt: TGTGCCAGCAGTCAATCCAGGACAGGGGCGAGAGAGACCCAGTACTTC
CDR3aa: CASSQSRTGARETQYF

d_gene: -
abundance: -
v_gene: TRBV28
j_gene: TRBJ1-3
CDR3nt: TGTGCCAGCACCCCCGTCGGGGGACGAGGAAACACCATATATTTT
CDR3aa: CASTPVGGRGNTIYF

d_gene: -
abundance: -
v_gene: TRBV5-1
j_gene: TRBJ2-7
CDR3nt: TGCGCCAGCAGCACTGGACACACCAGCTCCTACGAGCAGTACTTC
CDR3aa: CASSTGHTSSYEQYF

d_gene: -
abundance: -
v_gene: TRBV7-3
j_gene: TRBJ1-6
CDR3nt: TGTGCCAACAGCCATACAGGGAATTCACCCCTCCACTTT
CDR3aa: CANSHTGNSPLHF

d_gene: TRBD1
abundance: -
v_gene: TRBV7-9
j_gene: TRBJ2-3
CDR3nt: TGTGCCAGCAGCCAAGACAGGGGGAGGTCAGATACGCAGTATTTT
CDR3aa: CASSQDRGRSDTQYF